This T cell receptor beta chain comes out of a study of T cell repertoires in cytomegalovirus infection. Study summary: In the study, CMV epitopes included recently identified HLA-C-restricted and well-studied HLA-B-restricted ones. A matching HLA type, together with CMV infection, was signaled by public TCR beta signatures.

Comment on this clonotype: The antigen is unknown.

Using its own MiXCR run on the reads, TCRdb lists one record per CDR3 protein. The data contain 110,000 or so distinct CDR3 sequences, under 35% of them seen just once; the ten biggest clones take up more than 35%. The CDR3 is made up of 15 amino acids. V was pared by 8 bases and J by 6 bases, with 8 bases of the junction left unmatched. Looked up from germline, CDR1 is SGHVS and CDR2 is FNYEAQ. Study results and limitations: Dominating the ex vivo response were TCR beta clonotypes that were CMV-specific and HLA-C-restricted. Accumulated public TCR beta family frequency recognized individuals carrying CMV together with the relevant HLA.

V usage is TRBV7-6 and J usage is TRBJ2-2, with 11 nucleotides matching TRBD1. The specimen comprised CD8+ T cells from cultured PBMCs, sampled from culture after CMV antigen stimulation. This clonotype was obtained from a human donor in good health (CMV status not recorded). Some clones in this sample may be carry-over from other donors' samples. CDR3 DNA: TGTGCCAGCGGGCCGGGACAGGGGGTCGCCGGGGAGCTGTTTTTT. Translated, it gives CASGPGQGVAGELFF.